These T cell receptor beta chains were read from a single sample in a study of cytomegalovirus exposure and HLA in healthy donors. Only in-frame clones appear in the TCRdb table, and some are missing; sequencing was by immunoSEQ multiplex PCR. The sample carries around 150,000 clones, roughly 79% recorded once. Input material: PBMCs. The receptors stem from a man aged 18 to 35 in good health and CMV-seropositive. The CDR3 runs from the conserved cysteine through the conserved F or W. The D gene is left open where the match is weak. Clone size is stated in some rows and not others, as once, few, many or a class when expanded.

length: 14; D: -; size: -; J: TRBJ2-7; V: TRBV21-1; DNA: TGTGCCAGCAGCTACGACAGGACGAAATGCGAGCAGTACTTC; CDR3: CASSYDRTKCEQYF
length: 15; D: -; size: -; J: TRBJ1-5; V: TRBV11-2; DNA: TGTGCCAGCAGCTCGGATGGGGGGGCGGGTCAGCCCCAGCATTTT; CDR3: CASSSDGGAGQPQHF
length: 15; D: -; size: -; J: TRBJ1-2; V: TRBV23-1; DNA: TGCGCCAGCAGCGTAGCAAGGGGGTCTAACTATGGCTACACCTTC; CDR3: CASSVARGSNYGYTF
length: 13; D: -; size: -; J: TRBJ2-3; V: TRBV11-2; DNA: TGTGCCAGCAGCTTAGTGGAGGCAGATACGCAGTATTTT; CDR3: CASSLVEADTQYF
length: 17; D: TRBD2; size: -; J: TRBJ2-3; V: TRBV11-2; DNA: TGTGCCAGCAGCTTAGATGGTTCGATCGGGGGGTATGGAACGCAGTATTTT; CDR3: CASSLDGSIGGYGTQYF
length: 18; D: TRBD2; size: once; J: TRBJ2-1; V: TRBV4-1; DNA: TGCGCCAGCAGCCAAGTCATTACTAGCGGGAGACCTGTCAATGAGCAGTTCTTC; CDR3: CASSQVITSGRPVNEQFF
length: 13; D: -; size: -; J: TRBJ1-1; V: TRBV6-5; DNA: TGTGCCAGCACTGGAACCGAGGGCACTGAAGCTTTCTTT; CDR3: CASTGTEGTEAFF
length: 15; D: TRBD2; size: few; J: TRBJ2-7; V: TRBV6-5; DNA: TGTGCCAGCAGTTACGGACTAGCGGGAGGGTACGAGCAGTACTTC; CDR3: CASSYGLAGGYEQYF
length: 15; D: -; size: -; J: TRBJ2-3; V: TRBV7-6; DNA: TGTGCCAGCAGCTCCCTGGTAGGAGGGACAGATACGCAGTATTTT; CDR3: CASSSLVGGTDTQYF
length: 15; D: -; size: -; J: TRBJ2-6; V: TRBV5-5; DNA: TGTGCCAGCAGCCCAAGGGGGACTGGGGCCAACGTCCTGACTTTC; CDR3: CASSPRGTGANVLTF
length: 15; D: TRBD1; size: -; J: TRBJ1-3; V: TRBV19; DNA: TGTGCCAGTACCCAGGGACAGGCCTCTGGAAACACCATATATTTT; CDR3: CASTQGQASGNTIYF
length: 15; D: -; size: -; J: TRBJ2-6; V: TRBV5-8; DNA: TGTGCCAGCAGACCTCCAGAGGGTGGGGCCAACGTCCTGACTTTC; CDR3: CASRPPEGGANVLTF
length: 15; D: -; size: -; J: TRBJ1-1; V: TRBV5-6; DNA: TGTGCCAGCAGCTTTCTACGCGTCTCTAATCCTGAAGCTTTCTTT; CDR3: CASSFLRVSNPEAFF
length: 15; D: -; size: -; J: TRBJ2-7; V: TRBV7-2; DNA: TGTGCCAGCAGCTTGACCCCAGGGATTTTCCACGAGCAGTACTTC; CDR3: CASSLTPGIFHEQYF
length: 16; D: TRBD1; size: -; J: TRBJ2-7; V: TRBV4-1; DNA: TGCGCCAGCAGCCAAGATACAGGACAGGCGTCCTACGAGCAGTACTTC; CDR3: CASSQDTGQASYEQYF
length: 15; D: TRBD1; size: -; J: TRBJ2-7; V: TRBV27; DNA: TGTGCCAGCAGTTTAAGAGGGACAGGGAGCTACGAGCAGTACTTC; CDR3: CASSLRGTGSYEQYF
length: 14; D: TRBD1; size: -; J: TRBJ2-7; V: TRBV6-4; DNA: TGTGCCAGCAGCCCCGGCAGGGGGCCCTACGAGCAGTACTTC; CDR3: CASSPGRGPYEQYF